This T cell receptor beta chain was identified during a study of cytomegalovirus exposure and HLA in healthy donors. This clone was seen only a few times. The PCR contained 60 Vbeta and 13 Jbeta primers. TCRdb's copy holds only in-frame clones and misses some; the assay was immunoSEQ multiplex PCR. The sample gives under 200,000 clones, under 80% of which show up once; approximately 1.4% is in the top ten. Trimming cost V 6 bases and J 6 bases; bases outside gene matches: 1. Germline CDR1 and CDR2: KGHSH and LQKENI. The CDR3 has 14 amino acids. This rearrangement joins TRBV18 to TRBJ1-6, with TRBD1 identical over 11 bases. The receptor was derived from a woman in her 30s in good health and CMV-seronegative. Sequenced sample: PBMCs. As DNA, the CDR3 is TGTGCCAGCTCGGACAGGGGGCGTAATTCACCCCTCCACTTT. It encodes CASSDRGRNSPLHF.